This entry features one T cell receptor (beta chain) sequence. Generated by immunoSEQ multiplex PCR, the TCRdb table keeps only in-frame clones and is missing some. The table has some 60,000 clones, roughly 80% seen once. This entry is derived from a study of radiotherapy plus CTLA-4 blockade in lung cancer. Germline V gives CDR1 WNHNN, CDR2 SYGVQD (reference sequence). Trimming took 5 bases from V and 6 from J; bases not matched to a gene: 6. This CDR3 spans 13 amino acids. This receptor was identified in a human donor with non-small cell lung cancer who had a complete response to radiotherapy plus ipilimumab. Sequencing used peripheral blood, obtained from a patient treated with radiotherapy plus ipilimumab. This chain joins TRBV10-1 and TRBJ1-1; TRBD1 aligns across 7 bases. CDR3 in DNA: TGCGCCAGCAGTATGACAGGGAGAGCTGAAGCTTTCTTT. This translates into CASSMTGRAEAFF.